A selection of T cell receptor beta chains follows, all from one sample in a study of shared clonotypes between healthy human individuals. Here immunoSEQ multiplex PCR was the method, and the copy in TCRdb shows in-frame clones only, minus some. This sample has some 1.4 million clones, with around 97% found just once. The sequencing input was naive CD4+ T cells sorted from blood. The source of these receptors is a man younger than 40 in good health. The CDR3 runs from the conserved cysteine through the conserved F or W. The D gene is left open where the match is weak. Not every row has a clone size; where given, it reads once, few, many or a size class.

clone_size	d_call	j_call	v_call	cdr3_aa	cdr3_nt
once	-	TRBJ2-7	TRBV7-9	CASSHPNLGQYF	TGTGCCAGCAGCCATCCAAATCTAGGGCAGTACTTC
-	-	TRBJ2-2	TRBV19	CASSIDRRWRENTGELFF	TGTGCCAGTAGTATAGATCGGCGGTGGCGGGAGAACACCGGGGAGCTGTTTTTT
-	-	TRBJ1-1	TRBV6-5	CASKRGTLTEAFF	TGTGCCAGCAAGCGGGGGACCCTCACTGAAGCTTTCTTT
-	-	TRBJ2-7	TRBV13	CASSLAVDSYEQYF	TGTGCCAGCAGTTTAGCGGTAGACTCCTACGAGCAGTACTTC
-	-	TRBJ1-1	TRBV25-1	CASSVRRGGGTEAFF	TGTGCCAGCAGTGTCAGGAGGGGGGGAGGCACTGAAGCTTTCTTT
-	-	TRBJ1-5	TRBV5-3	CARMTNREVSHF	TGTGCCAGAATGACGAACAGGGAAGTCAGCCATTTT
-	TRBD2	TRBJ2-3	TRBV10-2	CASRPLAGMGTDTQYF	TGCGCCAGCCGTCCCTTAGCGGGAATGGGGACAGATACGCAGTATTTT
-	TRBD1	TRBJ2-3	TRBV5-4	CASSLGDRGRPDTQYF	TGTGCCAGCAGCTTGGGTGACAGGGGGCGTCCAGATACGCAGTATTTT
-	-	TRBJ2-7	TRBV28	CASRTIGGGGYEQYF	TGTGCCAGCAGAACTATAGGGGGAGGGGGCTACGAGCAGTACTTC
-	TRBD1	TRBJ1-4	TRBV5-1	CASSEGGSNEKLFF	TGCGCCAGCAGCGAAGGGGGCAGTAATGAAAAACTGTTTTTT
-	TRBD2	TRBJ2-7	TRBV28	CASSLDLAGAEQYF	TGTGCCAGCAGTTTAGATCTAGCGGGAGCCGAGCAGTACTTC
-	-	TRBJ2-7	TRBV5-4	CASSATGLEQYF	TGTGCCAGCAGCGCAACAGGGTTAGAGCAGTACTTC
-	-	TRBJ1-2	TRBV18	CASVGEYWRGPSYGYTF	TGTGCCAGCGTGGGGGAATACTGGCGAGGGCCCTCTTATGGCTACACCTTC
-	-	TRBJ2-3	TRBV9	CASSPVTDTQYF	TGTGCCAGCAGCCCAGTAACAGATACGCAGTATTTT